This T cell receptor beta chain comes out of a study of response to subunit inactivated influenza vaccine (dated by TCRdb to between 2017 and 2018). As for the study more broadly: To follow how T cells responded to a trivalent subunit inactivated influenza vaccine, the researchers relied on deep quantitative profiling of the T cell receptor repertoire.

The investigation overall reported the following: The authors suggested that each seasonal influenza vaccination may recruit only a limited number of new T cells.

Library creation used RT-PCR. The sequencer was an Illumina HiSeq 2500. Through fastp at Q25 and MiXCR, TCRdb rebuilt clones from the public reads, retaining in-frame beta chains. Each CDR3 protein gets just one entry, which takes the most common genes and DNA from the rows behind it. This sample holds 630,000 or so distinct CDR3 sequences; less than 20% were observed only once. In total, the top ten clones hold 9.5% to 13% of the sample. Taken from the germline V gene, the CDR1 and CDR2 loops are SGHDN and FVKESK. Taken from cysteine to phenylalanine, the CDR3 has 13 residues. CDR3 DNA is the only sequence kept; it has 39 bases, read in frame from the first base. Here V drops 4 bases and J drops 4 bases, and the junction holds 3 bases not matched to any gene. On this clonotype itself: What antigen it recognizes has not been identified. No clone much larger than this one lies a single base away; base qualities are absent.

The chain is assembled from TRBV14 and TRBJ2-5; 7 middle bases align to TRBD2. This specimen was PBMCs from blood, taken about 11 days after vaccination. The sequence came from a middle-aged man who received an inactivated influenza vaccine. Donor details come from another sample of the same person, matched by shared clones. The CDR3 protein: CASSRWGGETQYF. The DNA sequence is TGTGCCAGCAGCCGATGGGGGGGAGAGACCCAGTACTTC.